The sequence of this T cell receptor beta chain was determined in a study of OX40 agonist ivuxolimab in advanced cancers. Broadly, across the study: Ivuxolimab was an agonistic, fully human IgG2 monoclonal antibody directed against OX40 (CD134), a costimulatory receptor. Intravenous ivuxolimab was administered to patients every 2 weeks at six dose levels: 0.01, 0.1, 0.3, 1.5, 3 and 10 mg/kg. Of the roughly 54 patients in dose escalation, about 20 had hepatocellular carcinoma, about 15 had melanoma, 9 had renal cell carcinoma and 9 had head and neck cancer. In the dose-escalation cohort, more than 75% of patients were male, and the mean age was approximately 55 years, with a range of roughly 20 to 80. Patients were allowed to have had prior anti-PD-1, anti-PD-L1 or anti-CTLA-4 therapy, and approximately 43% of the dose-escalation patients had previously received checkpoint inhibitors. Partial responses were achieved by three dose-escalation patients, of whom one had hepatocellular carcinoma and two had cutaneous melanoma. The purpose of peripheral TCRbeta sequencing was to test whether ivuxolimab changed TCR sequence diversity and led to clonal T-cell expansion. The monotherapy dose-escalation portion (N = 52 patients) of the phase I ivuxolimab trial is reported in the paper. On the study overall, not on this receptor specifically: After ivuxolimab, expanded clones were on average more numerous among CD8+ T cells than among CD4+ T cells. Antigen specificity was not determined for the clonally expanded peripheral T cells. In the 0.1-3.0 mg/kg groups, partial responders were among the patients with the lowest normalized peripheral clonal expansion, particularly in CD8+ T cells. At doses of 0.1 to 3.0 mg/kg, clonal expansion of both CD4+ and CD8+ blood T cells was observed from baseline to week 6. Low levels of normalized T-cell clonal expansion were also seen in some patients who did not respond.

From a lookup of the germline V gene, CDR1 and CDR2 are SNHLY and FYNNEI. Its CDR3 holds 11 amino acids, cysteine through phenylalanine. Left in the record is the CDR3 DNA by itself, 33 bases read in frame from the first base. V is reduced by 5 bases and J by 4 bases, leaving a spacing of 5 bases between them. Patients with autoimmune disease history or receiving systemic immunosuppression were excluded from the trial. Peripheral blood for TCR sequencing was collected from all dose cohorts at baseline, on cycle 4 day 1, and on cycle 7 day 1. Samples came from an open-label, multicenter, first-in-human phase I dose-escalation trial of ivuxolimab. Adults with locally advanced or metastatic melanoma, renal cell, hepatocellular, or head and neck squamous cell carcinoma were enrolled in the trial. Before TCR sequencing, CD4+ T cells and CD8+ T cells from peripheral blood were sorted into separate populations.

Genomic DNA was isolated from the sorted cells so that the TCRbeta CDR3 region could be sequenced. The immunoSEQ Assay was used to sequence the TCRbeta CDR3 regions. TCRdb's version of the immuneACCESS table is confined to in-frame rearrangements and falls short of the full clone set. An unresolved V gene accounts for under half of the shortfall where checked; the remainder is of unknown origin. For this sample there are 55,000 to 80,000 clones; 70% to 90% appear just once. The ten most abundant clones make up 0.25% to 0.3% of the sample. Worth noting for this clone: It has no known antigen specificity. No much larger clonotype is one base removed from it; base qualities were not supplied.

The sequencing here drew on CD4+ or CD8+ T cells sorted from blood, taken in a trial of the OX40 agonist ivuxolimab. The receptor comes from an adult with an advanced solid tumor such as melanoma, head and neck, liver or kidney cancer. The chain links TRBV2 with TRBJ2-5, with no confidently assigned D gene. The DNA reads as follows: TGTGCCAGCAGTAGTCTAGAGACCCAGTACTTC. The encoded protein is CASSSLETQYF.